Listed here are 4 T cell receptor beta chains from one sample, sequenced in a study of cytomegalovirus exposure and HLA in healthy donors. PCR primers comprised 60 Vbeta and 13 Jbeta primers. Sequenced by immunoSEQ multiplex PCR; TCRdb stores in-frame clones only, minus some. Of about 120,000 clones listed, around 77% are singletons. Source material: PBMCs. The source of these receptors is a man younger than 35 in good health and CMV-seropositive.

Worth noting for this clone: The junction departs from the called germline gene at one end, perhaps through a read error. The CDR3 loop reads CASSSSGGETQYF. The CDR3 DNA follows: TGTGCTAGCAGCTCGAGCGGGGGGGAGACCCAGTACTTC. The chain is built from TRBV7-7 and TRBJ2-5; TRBD2 agrees at 9 bases. The germline CDR1 and CDR2 sequences are SSHAT and FNYEAQ (reference sequence). CDR3 length equals 13 residues. The variable domain in full, completed from reference TRBV7-7 and TRBJ2-5, reads GAGVSQSPRYKVTKRGQDVTLRCDPISSHATLYWYQQALGQGPEFLTYFNYEAQPDKSGLPSDRFSAERPEGSISTLTIQRTEQRDSAMYRCASSSSGGETQYFGPGTRLLVL.

The CDR3 region has the DNA TGTGCCAGCAGCAGAGGGACAATCGGGGAAAAACTGTTTTTT. This translates into CASSRGTIGEKLFF. The gene calls are TRBV5-6 and TRBJ1-4; possible D gene TRBD1, 6 bases. Germline V gene lookup returns CDR1 SGHDT and CDR2 YYEEEE. Trimming removed 4 bases from V and 8 bases from J, with 15 bases in between. CDR3 length: 14 amino acids.

This rearrangement joins TRBV5-1 to TRBJ1-2, with 9 bases matching TRBD1. Trimming cost V 0 bases and J 0 bases; bases outside gene matches: 6. The length of the CDR3 is 17 residues. Looked up from germline, CDR1 is SGHRS and CDR2 is YFSETQ. CDR3 amino acids: CASSLGTGAEANYGYTF. CDR3 in DNA: TGCGCCAGCAGCTTGGGGACAGGGGCCGAAGCTAACTATGGCTACACCTTC.

The V gene is TRBV5-4, the J gene TRBJ2-7; D uncertain. Deletions cut 1 base from V and 1 base from J, with 15 bases between. This CDR3 spans 16 amino acids. Germline V gene sequence: CDR1 SGHNT, CDR2 YYREEE (reference sequence). DNA for the CDR3: TGTGCCAGCAGCTTGATGCGGTCAAGTATGTCCTACGAGCAGTACTTC. Encoded protein: CASSLMRSSMSYEQYF.